This TCR beta chain was sequenced during a study of regulatory T cells in long-lasting Graves disease. This clonotype was recorded at least ten times. Arm-PCR of CDR3 regions with iRepertoire HTBI primers generated TCR beta libraries. TCRdb analysed the multiplex PCR reads with MiXCR anew, one entry per CDR3 protein. Of 400,000 to 550,000 distinct CDR3 sequences listed, roughly 17% are singletons. Germline CDR1 and CDR2: SGHTA and FQGNSA. Deletions cut 6 bases from V and 3 bases from J, with 12 bases between. This CDR3 has 13 residues. Time point of the sample: newly diagnosed GD, antithyroid drugs for less than 3 months. The TCR library was prepared using RNA isolated from PBMCs. These data were likewise used in another study, on T cells in Graves' hyperthyroidism and ophthalmopathy.

The genes are TRBV7-2 and TRBJ2-7, with a possible D match to TRBD1 (5 bases). The source is a young woman with Graves disease. Material: peripheral blood mononuclear cells (PBMCs), obtained at new diagnosis, from a patient treated with antithyroid drugs. The CDR3 nucleotides are TGTGCCAGCAGAGGGATGGGGCGCTACGAGCAGTACTTC. Residues: CASRGMGRYEQYF.